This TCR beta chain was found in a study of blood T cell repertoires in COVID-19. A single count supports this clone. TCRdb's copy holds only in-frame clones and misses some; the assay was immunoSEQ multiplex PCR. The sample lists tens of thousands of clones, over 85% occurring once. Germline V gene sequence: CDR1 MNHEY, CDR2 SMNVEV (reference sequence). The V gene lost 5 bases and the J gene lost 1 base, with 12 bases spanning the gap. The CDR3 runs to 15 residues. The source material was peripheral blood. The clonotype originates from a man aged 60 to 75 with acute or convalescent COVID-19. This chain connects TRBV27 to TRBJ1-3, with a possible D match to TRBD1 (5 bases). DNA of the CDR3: TGTGCCAGCAGTCCACGCCGGACATCTGGAAACACCATATATTTT. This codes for CASSPRRTSGNTIYF.